The 20 T cell receptor beta chains below all came from one sample that was sequenced in a study of T cell repertoires in cytomegalovirus infection. Via MiXCR, TCRdb re-called the reads, giving one row per CDR3 protein. This sample yields under 200,000 distinct CDR3 sequences, of which approximately 9.7% are seen a single time; roughly 4.8% belongs to the top ten. Sequencing was carried out using PBMCs. The receptors shown here come from a human donor in good health (CMV status not recorded). Some clones in this sample may be carry-over from other donors' samples.

This clonotype has more than one count but fewer than ten. The chain recombines TRBV6-2 or TRBV6-3 with TRBJ1-5; D gene uncertain. This CDR3 is built from 12 residues. Germline V lookup: CDR1 MNHEY, CDR2 SVGEGT. The V end was cut by 6 bases, the J end by 5 bases, with 8 bases between. The CDR3 DNA reads TGTGCCAGCAGCAAAGATGATCAGCCCCAGCATTTT. It specifies CASSKDDQPQHF.

This clonotype was observed many times. The chain recombines TRBV10-3 with TRBJ1-2, with a possible D match to TRBD1 (6 bases). CDR3 size: 17 residues. CDR1 is ENHRY and CDR2 is SYGVKD in the germline V gene. V gave up 0 bases and J gave up 4 bases, with 18 bases separating them. CDR3 sequence (DNA): TGTGCCATCAGTGAGTCGGGATCTGGACAGCGAGTCTATGGCTACACCTTC. Encoded protein: CAISESGSGQRVYGYTF.

This clonotype was picked up many times. CDR3 in amino acids: CATAGGPGQPQHF. CDR3 nucleotides: TGTGCCACCGCAGGGGGCCCAGGTCAGCCCCAGCATTTT. V usage is TRBV11-2 and J usage is TRBJ1-5; TRBD1 agrees at 8 bases. After removal of 10 bases from V and 6 bases from J, the junction contained 8 bases not matched to a gene. In germline, CDR1 is SGHAT, CDR2 FQNNGV. This CDR3 is built from 13 residues.

Ten or more counts support this clonotype. The chain employs TRBV7-9 and TRBJ2-7, with D possibly matching TRBD2 (5 bases). V lost 2 bases to trimming and J lost 6 bases, with 11 bases between them. CDR1 SEHNR and CDR2 FQNEAQ come from the germline V gene (reference sequence). The CDR3 has 13 residues. As DNA, the CDR3 is TGTGCCAGCAGCTTAAGCGGTGTAGGCGAGCAGTACTTC. It specifies CASSLSGVGEQYF.

This clonotype showed up many times. The chain recombines TRBV7-9 with TRBJ2-1; D is unresolved. This CDR3 comprises 15 residues. The V and J ends lost 8 bases and 4 bases respectively, with 18 bases between them. Germline CDR1 SEHNR, CDR2 FQNEAQ (reference sequence). The CDR3 nucleotides are TGTGCCAGCGTCGTGGATGGAGTCTTGTACAATGAGCAGTTCTTC. This translates into CASVVDGVLYNEQFF.

This clonotype was detected ten times or more. The chain carries TRBV19 and TRBJ2-7; TRBD2 is a possible D gene (5 bases). Trimming left V 9 bases short and J 3 bases short, with 9 bases between. CDR1 LNHDA and CDR2 SQIVND come from the germline V gene (reference sequence). This CDR3 is built from 11 residues. The CDR3 is CASSGYYEQYF. The CDR3 DNA sequence: TGTGCCAGCTCGGGATACTACGAGCAGTACTTC. The complete variable domain, with remaining parts taken from reference TRBV19 and TRBJ2-7, reads DGGITQSPKYLFRKEGQNVTLSCEQNLNHDAMYWYRQDPGQGLRLIYYSQIVNDFQKGDIAEGYSVSREKKESFPLTVTSAQKNPTAFYLCASSGYYEQYFGPGTRLTVT.

This clonotype showed up many times. The chain uses TRBV7-2 and TRBJ2-2, with D possibly TRBD1 on 5 matching bases. The germline V gene has CDR1 SGHTA and CDR2 FQGNSA. Deletions cut 2 bases from V and 5 bases from J, with 9 bases between. The CDR3 runs 14 residues. The CDR3 here is CASSLSRQTGELFF. As DNA, the CDR3 is TGTGCCAGCAGCTTAAGTAGACAGACCGGGGAGCTGTTTTTT.

Points on this clonotype: It may be a read error: a sequence one base away is much more abundant. This sequence joins TRBV7-2 and TRBJ2-1; 9 nucleotides align to TRBD2. V trimming: 1 base; J trimming: 4 bases; junction bases outside the gene matches: 2. The germline gives CDR1 SGHTA, CDR2 FQGNSA. This CDR3 comprises 15 residues. The CDR3 DNA reads as TGTGCCAGCAGCTTAGATAGCGGGGGTTACAATGAGCAGTTCTTC. Residues: CASSLDSGGYNEQFF.

This clonotype appeared many times. The V gene is TRBV7-2, the J gene TRBJ2-3, with 8 bases lining up with TRBD2. Losses at the gene ends were 0 bases for V and 6 bases for J; bases not matched to a gene: 5. The CDR3 totals 15 residues. Germline CDR1 reads SGHTA; CDR2 reads FQGNSA. CDR3 residues: CASSLARGGMDTQYF. CDR3 DNA: TGTGCCAGCAGCTTAGCTCGGGGGGGCATGGATACGCAGTATTTT.

This clonotype came up many times. The rearrangement links TRBV7-2 to TRBJ2-2; D possibly corresponds to TRBD1 (5 bases). Germline-derived CDR1 and CDR2 are SGHTA and FQGNSA. Trimming removed 1 base at V and 7 bases at J, with 7 bases between. The CDR3 has 13 amino acids. CDR3 amino acids: CASSLGGNGELFF. CDR3 DNA: TGTGCCAGCAGCTTAGGGGGCAACGGGGAGCTGTTTTTT.

The CDR3: CASSLRQVGETQYF. CDR3 sequence (DNA): TGTGCCAGCAGCCTGAGACAGGTCGGGGAGACCCAGTACTTC. The rearrangement joins TRBV12-3 or TRBV12-4 to TRBJ2-5; D is perhaps TRBD1 (6 bases). V lost 6 bases and J 5 bases, leaving 16 bases between the germline ends. The CDR3 has 14 amino acids.

This clonotype was counted at least ten times. The chain employs TRBV29-1 and TRBJ1-2; 8 bases match TRBD1. V lost 2 bases to trimming and J lost 8 bases; unmatched junction nucleotides: 7. The CDR3 runs 13 residues. Germline CDR1 SQVTM, CDR2 ANQGSEA. In DNA, the CDR3 is TGCAGCGTTGAATCGACAGGGGCGGACGGCTACACCTTC. It translates to CSVESTGADGYTF. The variable domain in full, completed from reference TRBV29-1 and TRBJ1-2, reads SAVISQKPSRDICQRGTSLTIQCQVDSQVTMMFWYRQQPGQSLTLIATANQGSEATYESGFVIDKFPISRPNLTFSTLTVSNMSPEDSSIYLCSVESTGADGYTFGSGTRLTVV.

This clonotype showed up just a few times. J is TRBJ2-2 and V is TRBV19; D is uncertain. The ends were cut back, 3 bases at V and 5 bases at J, with 7 bases in the middle. The CDR3 contains 13 residues. In germline, CDR1 is LNHDA, CDR2 SQIVND (reference sequence). The CDR3 DNA is TGTGCCAGTAGTATTGGTGGGACCGGGGAGCTGTTTTTT. Its protein is CASSIGGTGELFF.

This clonotype was observed a few times. The rearrangement uses TRBV28 and TRBJ2-1; D is unresolved. V was clipped by 9 bases and J by 2 bases, with 11 bases between them. This CDR3 region has 13 residues. Germline V CDR1 and CDR2: MDHEN, SYDVKM. CDR3 sequence: CASTVSPYNEQFF. CDR3 coding DNA: TGTGCCAGTACAGTTTCGCCCTACAATGAGCAGTTCTTC.

The J gene is TRBJ2-3, the V gene TRBV20-1; D might be TRBD1 (6 bases). CDR1 and CDR2 (germline): DFQATT, SNEGSKA (reference sequence). The germline V and J ends were trimmed by 3 bases and 4 bases, with 14 bases remaining between them. The CDR3 contains 14 residues. The DNA for the CDR3 is TGCAGTGCTAGGAGGGGGAGCAGTCCAGATACGCAGTATTTT. As protein: CSARRGSSPDTQYF.

This clonotype appeared many times. This rearrangement joins TRBV19 to TRBJ1-1; 9 nucleotides agree with TRBD1. The germline V gene has CDR1 LNHDA and CDR2 SQIVND (reference sequence). This CDR3 is built from 12 residues. V shed 5 bases, J shed 6 bases, and the junction held 1 base outside the gene matches. The CDR3 DNA is TGTGCCAGTAGTTGGACAGGGGCTGAAGCTTTCTTT. Translation gives CASSWTGAEAFF.

This chain joins TRBV29-1 and TRBJ1-5, with TRBD1 identical over 10 bases. V shed 6 bases, J shed 4 bases, and the junction held 3 bases outside the gene matches. CDR3 length: 13 residues. Per germline, CDR1 SQVTM and CDR2 ANQGSEA. In DNA, the CDR3 is TGCAGCGTGTCGGGACAGGGGAATCAGCCCCAGCATTTT. Amino acids: CSVSGQGNQPQHF.

The rearrangement joins TRBV27 to TRBJ2-6; tentative D call: TRBD1 (5 bases). V was pared by 6 bases and J by 0 bases, with 15 bases between. CDR3 length equals 17 residues. Germline values: CDR1 MNHEY, CDR2 SMNVEV (reference sequence). The CDR3 reads CASRGVVWRSGANVLTF. The DNA for the CDR3 is TGTGCCAGCAGAGGGGTGGTCTGGCGCTCTGGGGCCAACGTCCTGACTTTC.

The chain employs TRBV6-2 or TRBV6-3 and TRBJ2-1; D ambiguous. The germline V and J ends were trimmed by 5 bases and 3 bases, with 14 bases remaining between them. Looked up from germline, CDR1 is MNHEY and CDR2 is SVGEGT. The CDR3 covers 15 residues. CDR3 residues: CASSLLPEFYNEQFF. The CDR3 DNA follows: TGTGCCAGCAGTCTCCTACCGGAGTTCTACAATGAGCAGTTCTTC.

This clonotype was detected ten times or more. The chain is built from TRBV7-2 and TRBJ2-1; the D gene is possibly TRBD2 (8 bases). From germline, CDR1 is SGHTA and CDR2 FQGNSA. The CDR3 covers 17 residues. The germline V and J ends were trimmed by 4 bases and 2 bases, with 18 bases remaining between them. CDR3 sequence: CASSYSGGLGPYNEQFF. CDR3 in DNA: TGTGCCAGCAGCTATTCAGGGGGACTAGGACCCTACAATGAGCAGTTCTTC.